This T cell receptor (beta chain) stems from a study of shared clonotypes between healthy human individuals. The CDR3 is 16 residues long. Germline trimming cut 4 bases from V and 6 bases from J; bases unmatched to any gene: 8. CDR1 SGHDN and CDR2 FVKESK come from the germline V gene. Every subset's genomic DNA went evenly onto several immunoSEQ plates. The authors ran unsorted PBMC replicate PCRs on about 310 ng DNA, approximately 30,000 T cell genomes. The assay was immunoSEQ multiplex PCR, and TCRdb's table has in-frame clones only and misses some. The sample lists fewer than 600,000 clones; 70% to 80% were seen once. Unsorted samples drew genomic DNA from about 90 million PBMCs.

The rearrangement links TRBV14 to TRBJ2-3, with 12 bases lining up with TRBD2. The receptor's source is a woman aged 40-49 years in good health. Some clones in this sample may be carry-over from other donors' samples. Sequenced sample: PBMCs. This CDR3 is CASSPPSGRAGDTQYF. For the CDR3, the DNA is TGTGCCAGCAGCCCTCCTAGCGGGAGGGCCGGTGATACGCAGTATTTT.